This T cell receptor (beta chain) emerged from a study of CD8+CD57+ T cells in acquired aplastic anemia. General study findings and limits: Nearly 30 was the count of CD8+ CDR3 sequences that patients shared with controls.

A word on this clonotype: Its specificity is unknown. One end of the junction does not line up with germline, which may come from a read error.

The CDR3 has 11 residues. From germline, CDR1 is SGHAT and CDR2 FQNNGV. The study profiled TCR beta VDJ and CDR3 using genomic DNA as template. In TCRdb, the reads were re-called with MiXCR into one record per CDR3 protein. The table includes about 190,000 distinct CDR3 sequences, 55% to 70% detected once. The genes are TRBV11-2 and TRBJ2-7; no clear D. This TCR was sampled from a human donor with severe aplastic anemia or a healthy control (not recorded which). The sample comprised sorted CD4+, CD8+, or CD8+CD57+ T cells (not recorded which) from PBMCs. The CDR3 DNA is TGTGCCAGCAGCTTATACTACGAGCAGCACTTC. Protein sequence: CASSLYYEQHF.